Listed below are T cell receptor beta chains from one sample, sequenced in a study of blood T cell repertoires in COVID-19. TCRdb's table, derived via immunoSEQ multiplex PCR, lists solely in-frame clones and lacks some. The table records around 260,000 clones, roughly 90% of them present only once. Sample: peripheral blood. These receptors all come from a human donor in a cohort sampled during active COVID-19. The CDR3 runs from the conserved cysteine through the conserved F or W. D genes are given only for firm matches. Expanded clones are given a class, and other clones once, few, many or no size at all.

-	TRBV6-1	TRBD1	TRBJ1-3	TGTGCCAGCAGTGAAGCTTTGGGACAGCGGTCTGGAAACACCATATATTTT	CASSEALGQRSGNTIYF
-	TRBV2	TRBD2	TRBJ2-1	TGTGCCAGCCCTCGGACTAGCGGGACCACCTACAATGAGCAGTTCTTC	CASPRTSGTTYNEQFF
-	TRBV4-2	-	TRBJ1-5	TGTGCCAGCAGCCAAGAGATCAAACTCAATCAGCCCCAGCATTTT	CASSQEIKLNQPQHF
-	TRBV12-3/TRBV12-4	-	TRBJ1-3	TGTGCCAGCAGTGCAGGTTCTGGAAACACCATATATTTT	CASSAGSGNTIYF
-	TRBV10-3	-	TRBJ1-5	TGTGCCATCAGTGGCCGGGGGGGGGTTGGGAATCAGCCCCAGCATTTT	CAISGRGGVGNQPQHF
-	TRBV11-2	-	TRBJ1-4	TGTGCCAGCACCCAGCCTAGAGGAGGACAAAAACTGTTTTTT	CASTQPRGGQKLFF
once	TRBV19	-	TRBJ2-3	TGTGCCAGTAGTATTCAGCGGGTGTCAGATACGCAGTATTTT	CASSIQRVSDTQYF
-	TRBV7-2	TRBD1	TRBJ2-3	TGTGCCAGCAGCTTAGGGCAGGGGGCGTCATATACGCAGTATTTT	CASSLGQGASYTQYF
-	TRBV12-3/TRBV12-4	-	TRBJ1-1	TGTGCCAGCAGTTGGGGGGGCACTGAAGCTTTCTTT	CASSWGGTEAFF
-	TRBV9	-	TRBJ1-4	TGTGCCAGCAGCGTAGGGGTCGGGGGGACTAATGAAAAACTGTTTTTT	CASSVGVGGTNEKLFF
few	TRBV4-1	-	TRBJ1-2	TGCGCCAGCAGCAGTCGGAACTATGGCTACACCTTC	CASSSRNYGYTF
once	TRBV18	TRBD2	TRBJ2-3	TGTGCCAGCTCACCACCCGGGACTAGTCGTGCAGATACGCAGTATTTT	CASSPPGTSRADTQYF
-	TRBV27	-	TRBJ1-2	TGTGCCACCTCCCTTACGGGATTTAACTATGGCTACACCTTC	CATSLTGFNYGYTF
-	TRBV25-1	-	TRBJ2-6	TGTGCCAGCAAATCGCAGGTTCCGGGGGCCAACGTCCTGACTTTC	CASKSQVPGANVLTF
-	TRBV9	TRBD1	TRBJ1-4	TGTGCCAGCAGCGTGGACAGGGAGAATGAAAAACTGTTTTTT	CASSVDRENEKLFF
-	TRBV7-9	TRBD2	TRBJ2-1	TGTGCCAGCAGCTCGTATTCTAGCGGGAGCTCCTACAATGAGCAGTTCTTC	CASSSYSSGSSYNEQFF
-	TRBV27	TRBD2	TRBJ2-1	TGTGCCAGCACCCAAACTAGCGGGGGGTACAATGAGCAGTTCTTC	CASTQTSGGYNEQFF
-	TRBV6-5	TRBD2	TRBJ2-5	TGTGCCAGCAGTTACACCAGCGGGGGGGGAGAGACCCAGTACTTC	CASSYTSGGGETQYF
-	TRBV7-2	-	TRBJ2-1	TGTGCCAGCAGCGCCTCAGGGGACCCCTCCTACAATGAGCAGTTCTTC	CASSASGDPSYNEQFF
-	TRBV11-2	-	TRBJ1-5	TGTGCCAGCAGCGGGGGGGACTCCGACAATCAGCCCCAGCATTTT	CASSGGDSDNQPQHF
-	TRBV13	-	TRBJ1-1	TGTGCCAGCAGCTTGGGTGGCGGAGACACTGAAGCTTTCTTT	CASSLGGGDTEAFF
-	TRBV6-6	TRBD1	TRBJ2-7	TGTGCCGGGGACAGGGGGCCCTACGAGCAGTACTTC	CAGDRGPYEQYF
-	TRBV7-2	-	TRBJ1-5	TGTGCCAGCAGCTTAGCTGGGGGGGGCAATCAGCCCCAGCATTTT	CASSLAGGGNQPQHF
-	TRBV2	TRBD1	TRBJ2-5	TGTGCCACCGCGGCGGACAGGGGTTTCCAAGAGACCCAGTACTTC	CATAADRGFQETQYF
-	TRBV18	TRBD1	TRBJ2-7	TGTGCCAGCTCACCCCGGACAGGTTCCTACGAGCAGTACTTC	CASSPRTGSYEQYF
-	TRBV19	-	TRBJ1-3	TGTGCCAGTAGTATAGGCGGAGGGAGAGGAAACACCATATATTTT	CASSIGGGRGNTIYF
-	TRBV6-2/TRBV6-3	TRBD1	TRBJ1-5	TGTGCCAGCAGCAACAGGGGCCGGGTTGGGCCCCAGCATTTT	CASSNRGRVGPQHF
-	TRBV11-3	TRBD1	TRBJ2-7	TGTGCCAGCAGCCCAGGACAGGTCAATGAGCAGTACTTC	CASSPGQVNEQYF
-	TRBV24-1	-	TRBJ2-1	TGTGCCACCAGTGATTTCAGGAGGGCCTACAATGAGCAGTTCTTC	CATSDFRRAYNEQFF
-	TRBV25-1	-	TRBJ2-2	TGTGCCAGCAGTCGACAAAACACCGGGGAGCTGTTTTTT	CASSRQNTGELFF
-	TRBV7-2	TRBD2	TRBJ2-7	TGTGCCAGCAGCCCGAGCGGGGGGCCCTACGAGCAGTACTTC	CASSPSGGPYEQYF
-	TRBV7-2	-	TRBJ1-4	TGTGCGATCAGGGAGGGACTATACGAAAAACTGTTTTTT	CAIREGLYEKLFF
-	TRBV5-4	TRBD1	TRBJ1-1	TGTGCCAGCAGCCTAAGGGGGCCCACTGAAGCTTTCTTT	CASSLRGPTEAFF
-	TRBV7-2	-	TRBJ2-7	TGTGCCAGCAGCCTCCCTCCTGGAGTTGACGAGCAGTACTTC	CASSLPPGVDEQYF
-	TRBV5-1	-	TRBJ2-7	TGCGCCAGCAGCGATCGGGGATACGAGCAGTACTTC	CASSDRGYEQYF
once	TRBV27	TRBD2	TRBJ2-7	TGTGCCAGCAGGGGAAGCGGGAGTAGGAACGAGCAGTACTTC	CASRGSGSRNEQYF
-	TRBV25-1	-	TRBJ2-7	TGTGCCAGCACGCATGGGGCGGCTCGTACCTACGAGCAGTACTTC	CASTHGAARTYEQYF
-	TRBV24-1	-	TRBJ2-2	TGTGCCACCAGTGATCCCTGGGGCTCCGGGGAGCTGTTTTTT	CATSDPWGSGELFF
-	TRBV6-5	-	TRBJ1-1	TGTGCCAGCAGCCGAGTCGGAGGGACCACTGAAGCTTTCTTT	CASSRVGGTTEAFF
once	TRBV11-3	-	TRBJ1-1	TGTGCCAGCAGCTTAGAGGGGGAGGGCACTGAAGCTTTCTTT	CASSLEGEGTEAFF
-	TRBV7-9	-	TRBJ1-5	TGTGCCAGCAGCTTAGAGGGGTATAGCAATCAGCCCCAGCATTTT	CASSLEGYSNQPQHF
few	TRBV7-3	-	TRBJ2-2	TGTGCCAGCAGCCCTGGTAGCAACGGGGAGCTGTTTTTT	CASSPGSNGELFF
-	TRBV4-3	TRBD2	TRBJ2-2	TGCGCCAGCAGCCAACTAGCGGGAAGCCAGGGCACCGGGGAGCTGTTTTTT	CASSQLAGSQGTGELFF
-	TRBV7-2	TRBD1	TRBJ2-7	TGTGCCAGCAGCTTAAACCGGGACAGGGCTTATTACGAGCAGTACTTC	CASSLNRDRAYYEQYF
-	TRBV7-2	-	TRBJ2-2	TGTGCCAGCAGCTTAGCCCCAGGTCTGAGCACCGGGGAGCTGTTTTTT	CASSLAPGLSTGELFF
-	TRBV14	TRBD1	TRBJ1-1	TGTGCCAGCAGCCGCGACAGGGTGACTGAAGCTTTCTTT	CASSRDRVTEAFF
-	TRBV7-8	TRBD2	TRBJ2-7	TGTGCCAGCGATAGGGCTCGCTGGGGGGGGGAGCAGTACTTC	CASDRARWGGEQYF
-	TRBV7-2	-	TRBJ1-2	TGTGCCAGCAGCTTAGGCGACAGAAACTATGGCTACACCTTC	CASSLGDRNYGYTF
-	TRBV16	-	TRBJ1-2	TGTGCCAGCAGCCATTTCATTAAGGACGGGGAGAGGGGCTACACCTTC	CASSHFIKDGERGYTF
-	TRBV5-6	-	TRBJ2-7	TGTGCCAGCAGCCTCGGTGGTCTTTCCCACGAGCAGTACTTC	CASSLGGLSHEQYF